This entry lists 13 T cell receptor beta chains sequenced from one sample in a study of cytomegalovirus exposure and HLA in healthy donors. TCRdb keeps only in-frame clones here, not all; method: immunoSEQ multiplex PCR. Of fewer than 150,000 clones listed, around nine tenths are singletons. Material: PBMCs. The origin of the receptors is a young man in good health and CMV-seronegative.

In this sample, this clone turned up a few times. The CDR3 DNA is TGTGCCAGCAGTTATGCGGACAGGGGGCTTGGGCAGCCCCAGCATTTT. Translation gives CASSYADRGLGQPQHF. The gene calls are TRBV6-6 and TRBJ1-5; 11 bases line up with TRBD1. The CDR3 consists of 16 residues. The V gene's germline CDR1 is MNHNY and CDR2 SVGAGI (reference sequence). J was trimmed by 7 bases and V by 3 bases; bases with no gene match: 8.

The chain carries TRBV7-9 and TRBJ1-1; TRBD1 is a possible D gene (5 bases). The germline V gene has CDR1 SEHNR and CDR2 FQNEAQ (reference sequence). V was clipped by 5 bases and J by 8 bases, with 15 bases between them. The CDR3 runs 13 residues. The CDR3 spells CASSIGGGGEAFF. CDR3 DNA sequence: TGTGCCAGCAGCATCGGCGGGGGTGGGGAAGCTTTCTTT. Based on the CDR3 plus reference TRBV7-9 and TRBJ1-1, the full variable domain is DTGVSQNPRHKITKRGQNVTFRCDPISEHNRLYWYRQTLGQGPEFLTYFQNEAQLEKSRLLSDRFSAERPKGSFSTLEIQRTEQGDSAMYLCASSIGGGGEAFFGQGTRLTVV.

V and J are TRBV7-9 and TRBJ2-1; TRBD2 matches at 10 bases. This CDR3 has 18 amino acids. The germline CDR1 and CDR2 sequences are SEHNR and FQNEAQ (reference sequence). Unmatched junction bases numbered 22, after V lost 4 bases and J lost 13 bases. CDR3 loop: CASSSREESSGSNLVQFF. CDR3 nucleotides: TGTGCCAGCAGCTCCCGAGAGGAATCTAGCGGGAGTAATTTAGTTCAGTTCTTC.

The CDR3: CASSIPGQGKDQPQHF. DNA for the CDR3: TGTGCCAGTAGTATACCCGGACAGGGGAAAGATCAGCCCCAGCATTTT. The V call is TRBV19, the J call TRBJ1-5, with 9 bases matching TRBD1. The CDR3 runs 16 residues. Germline V gene lookup returns CDR1 LNHDA and CDR2 SQIVND (reference sequence). Trimming cost V 2 bases and J 5 bases; bases outside gene matches: 7. Supplemented by reference TRBV19 and TRBJ1-5, the full variable domain reads DGGITQSPKYLFRKEGQNVTLSCEQNLNHDAMYWYRQDPGQGLRLIYYSQIVNDFQKGDIAEGYSVSREKKESFPLTVTSAQKNPTAFYLCASSIPGQGKDQPQHFGDGTRLSIL.

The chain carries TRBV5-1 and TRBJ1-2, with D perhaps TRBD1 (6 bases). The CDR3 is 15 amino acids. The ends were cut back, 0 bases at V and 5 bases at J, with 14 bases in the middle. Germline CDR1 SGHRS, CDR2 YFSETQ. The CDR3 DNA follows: TGCGCCAGCAGCTTGGAGGGGGACGATGGGTATGGCTACACCTTC. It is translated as CASSLEGDDGYGYTF.

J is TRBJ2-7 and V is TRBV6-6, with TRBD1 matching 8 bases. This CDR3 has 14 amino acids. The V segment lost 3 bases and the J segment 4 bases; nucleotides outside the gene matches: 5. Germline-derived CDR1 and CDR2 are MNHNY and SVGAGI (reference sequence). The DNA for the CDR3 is TGTGCCAGCAGTTATGGCAGGGGGCATTACGAGCAGTACTTC. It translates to CASSYGRGHYEQYF.

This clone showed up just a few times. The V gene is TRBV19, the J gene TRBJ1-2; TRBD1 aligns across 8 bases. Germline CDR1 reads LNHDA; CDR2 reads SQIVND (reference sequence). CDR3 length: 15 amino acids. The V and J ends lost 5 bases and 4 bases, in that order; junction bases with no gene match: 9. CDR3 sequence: CASSAGQGPAYGYTF. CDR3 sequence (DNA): TGTGCCAGTAGTGCCGGACAGGGCCCGGCCTATGGCTACACCTTC.

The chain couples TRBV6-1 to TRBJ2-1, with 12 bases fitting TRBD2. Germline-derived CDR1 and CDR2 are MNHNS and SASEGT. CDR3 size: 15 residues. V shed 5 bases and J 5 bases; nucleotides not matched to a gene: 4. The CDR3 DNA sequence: TGTGCCAGCAGTAAACTAGCGGGAGGACACAATGAGCAGTTCTTC. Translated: CASSKLAGGHNEQFF.

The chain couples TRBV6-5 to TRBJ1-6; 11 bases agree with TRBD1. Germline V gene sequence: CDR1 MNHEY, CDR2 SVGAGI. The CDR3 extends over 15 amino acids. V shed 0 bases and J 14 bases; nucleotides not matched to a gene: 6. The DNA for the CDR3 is TGTGCCAGCAGTTACTCGGGACAGGGGGAATTGACCCTCCACTTT. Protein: CASSYSGQGELTLHF.

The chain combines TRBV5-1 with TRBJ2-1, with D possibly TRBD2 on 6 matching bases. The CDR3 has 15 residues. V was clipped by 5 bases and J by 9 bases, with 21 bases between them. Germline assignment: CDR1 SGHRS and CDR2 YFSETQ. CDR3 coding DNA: TGCGCCAGCAGTTATGGTGACGGGAGAGCTATTGAGCAGTTCTTC. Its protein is CASSYGDGRAIEQFF.

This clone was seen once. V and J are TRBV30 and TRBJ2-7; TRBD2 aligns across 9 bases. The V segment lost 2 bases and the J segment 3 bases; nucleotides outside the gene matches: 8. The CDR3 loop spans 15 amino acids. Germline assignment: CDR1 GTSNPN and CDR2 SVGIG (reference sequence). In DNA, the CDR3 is TGTGCCTGGAGTACACTAGCGGGCCTCCGCTACGAGCAGTACTTC. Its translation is CAWSTLAGLRYEQYF.

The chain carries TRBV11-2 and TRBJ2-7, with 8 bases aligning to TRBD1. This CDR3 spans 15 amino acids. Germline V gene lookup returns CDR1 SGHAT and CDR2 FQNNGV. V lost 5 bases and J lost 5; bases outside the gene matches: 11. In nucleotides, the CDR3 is TGTGCCAGCAGCCCCCGAAGACAGGGGAATAACGAGCAGTACTTC. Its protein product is CASSPRRQGNNEQYF.

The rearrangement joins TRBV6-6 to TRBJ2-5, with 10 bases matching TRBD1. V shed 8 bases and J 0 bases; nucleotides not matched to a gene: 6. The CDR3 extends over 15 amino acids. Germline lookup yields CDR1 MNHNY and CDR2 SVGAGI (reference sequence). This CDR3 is CASHPGQGYQETQYF. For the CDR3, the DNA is TGTGCCAGCCACCCGGGACAGGGGTACCAAGAGACCCAGTACTTC.